The entry that follows covers one T cell receptor beta chain sequence. The data were obtained in a study of blood T cell repertoires in COVID-19. Looking at the study overall: The samples span acute and convalescent COVID-19 from the United States, Italy and Spain. PBMCs, B-cell-depleted T cells, or T cells were the source of the cDNA or gDNA that made up the material.

In the original processing: Counts of nucleated cells, estimated from reference gene primer amplification, were obtained. Here immunoSEQ multiplex PCR was the method, and the copy in TCRdb shows in-frame clones only, minus some. That table gives V, J and clone size, and the DNA gave D and trimming. This repertoire shows about 360,000 clones, around 83% found once; its top ten account for almost 3%. CDR1 SGHVS and CDR2 FQNEAQ come from the germline V gene. The CDR3 loop spans 16 amino acids. Between the trimmed V and J ends, which lost 0 bases and 12 bases, there was a span of 21 bases. This clonotype originated in a man aged 25-45 years with active or convalescent COVID-19. The specimen sequenced was peripheral blood. The gene calls are TRBV7-8 and TRBJ2-1; D is possibly TRBD1 (6 bases). Written as DNA, the CDR3 is TGTGCCAGCAGCTTAGCGGGTCCGACAGGTTCGTTTGCGCAGTTCTTC. It encodes CASSLAGPTGSFAQFF.